Listed below are T cell receptor beta chains from one sample, sequenced in a study of blood T cell repertoires in COVID-19. Some clones are missing from TCRdb's copy, which holds only in-frame ones; the method was immunoSEQ multiplex PCR. The table has some 240,000 clones, around 80% seen once. The sample was peripheral blood. These receptors were collected from a woman aged 40 to 50 who had recovered from COVID-19. CDR3s include the opening cysteine and the closing phenylalanine or tryptophan. Fields, in order: J gene, D gene, V gene, clone size, CDR3 DNA, CDR3 protein. D genes are given only for firm matches. Expanded clones are given a class, and other clones once, few, many or no size at all.

TRBJ1-4,TRBD1,TRBV6-5,once,TGTGCCAGCAGTTCAGTAGGGGGCCGAGGTGAAAAACTGTTTTTT,CASSSVGGRGEKLFF
TRBJ2-7,TRBD1,TRBV28,.,TGTGCCAGCAGGTCGGGACAGTCCTACGAGCAGTACTTC,CASRSGQSYEQYF
TRBJ2-5,.,TRBV6-2/TRBV6-3,once,TGTGCCAGCAGTCGCAGGGGAGAGACCCAGTACTTC,CASSRRGETQYF
TRBJ2-7,TRBD1,TRBV7-2,.,TGTGCCAGCAGCCCAGGGCCTGGGACAGACTACGAGCAGTACTTC,CASSPGPGTDYEQYF
TRBJ1-6,.,TRBV7-9,few,TGTGCCAGCAGCTTAGCCGGGACACCTAATTCACCCCTCCACTTT,CASSLAGTPNSPLHF
TRBJ2-1,TRBD1,TRBV19,.,TGTGCCAGTAGCATACAGGGGAGTTCCTACAATGAGCAGTTCTTC,CASSIQGSSYNEQFF
TRBJ1-4,TRBD1,TRBV7-9,.,TGTGCCAGCAGCTTTGTTTCGGGGACAGATATTAATGAAAAACTGTTTTTT,CASSFVSGTDINEKLFF
TRBJ2-3,TRBD1,TRBV6-5,once,TGTGCCAGCAGTAGGGACCAGGGGGACCCGCAGTATTTT,CASSRDQGDPQYF
TRBJ2-1,.,TRBV19,.,TGTGCCACCGAAGACTTCACCGGGGAGCAGTTCTTC,CATEDFTGEQFF
TRBJ2-5,.,TRBV2,.,TGTGCCCCCTCCCTCCGGGAGACCCAGTACTTC,CAPSLRETQYF
TRBJ1-2,.,TRBV3-1/TRBV3-2,.,TGTGCCAGCAGCCAAGATCATCGGTCGGGGAGCGGAGGCTACACCTTC,CASSQDHRSGSGGYTF
TRBJ1-1,.,TRBV6-5,.,TGTGCCAGCAGTTACCCGACATCCGGAGCTTTCTTT,CASSYPTSGAFF
TRBJ1-5,TRBD1,TRBV18,.,TGTGCCAGCTCACCGGGGACAGGGCCTGATCAGCCCCAGCATTTT,CASSPGTGPDQPQHF
TRBJ1-6,.,TRBV10-3,few,TGTGCCATCAGTGGGAGTGACTCCTATAATTCACCCCTCCACTTT,CAISGSDSYNSPLHF
TRBJ1-6,.,TRBV3-1/TRBV3-2,once,TGTGCCAGCAGCCAAGGGCTCACGCCCGTAAACTTT,CASSQGLTPVNF
TRBJ2-1,.,TRBV9,.,TGTGCCAGCAGCGTAGTTCTAGCGAGCCAGGGTGAGCAGTTCTTC,CASSVVLASQGEQFF